This entry lists 20 T cell receptor beta chains sequenced from one sample in a study of blood T cell repertoires in COVID-19. Produced via immunoSEQ multiplex PCR; TCRdb's table is partial and in-frame only. The data show over 80,000 clones, around two thirds seen once. Sequencing used peripheral blood. These receptors came from a man aged 65-85 years with COVID-19, enrolled during active disease.

V is TRBV6-2 or TRBV6-3 and J is TRBJ2-1; 12 bases match TRBD2. J was trimmed by 8 bases and V by 7 bases; bases with no gene match: 15. Germline V gene sequence: CDR1 MNHEY, CDR2 SVGEGT. CDR3 size: 17 residues. CDR3 sequence: CASTPRASGRGMDEQFF. The CDR3 DNA is TGTGCCAGCACCCCGAGGGCTAGCGGGAGGGGAATGGATGAGCAGTTCTTC.

The chain has TRBV20-1 and TRBJ2-5; D not certain. With 2 bases removed from V and 3 bases from J, the gap between germline ends came to 4 bases. This CDR3 comprises 11 residues. Germline CDR1 DFQATT, CDR2 SNEGSKA (reference sequence). CDR3 bases: TGCAGTGCTAGACAGGAAGAGACCCAGTACTTC. Its protein product is CSARQEETQYF.

This chain joins TRBV19 and TRBJ2-7; 9 bases are shared with TRBD2. From germline, CDR1 is LNHDA and CDR2 SQIVND (reference sequence). Germline trimming cut 5 bases from V and 3 bases from J; bases unmatched to any gene: 8. The length of the CDR3 is 15 residues. The CDR3 nucleotides read TGTGCCAGTAGTCCAGTAGCGGGAGTTGACTACGAGCAGTACTTC. It encodes CASSPVAGVDYEQYF.

V gene TRBV6-6 combines with J gene TRBJ1-1; D is uncertain. The CDR3 is 12 residues long. CDR1 and CDR2 (germline): MNHNY, SVGAGI (reference sequence). Trimming cost V 6 bases and J 3 bases, with 8 bases left between them. The CDR3 here is CASSSLYTEAFF. In DNA form, the CDR3 reads TGTGCCAGCAGCTCTCTTTACACTGAAGCTTTCTTT.

This sequence joins TRBV28 and TRBJ2-7, with TRBD2 matching 8 bases. The trim removed 8 bases at V and 6 bases at J, leaving 9 bases unmatched. Germline values: CDR1 MDHEN, CDR2 SYDVKM. The CDR3 runs to 13 residues. The CDR3 protein is CASFLSGTGEQYF. CDR3 coding DNA: TGTGCCAGCTTTCTTAGCGGGACTGGCGAGCAGTACTTC.

The V gene is TRBV10-3, the J gene TRBJ1-4; 9 bases match TRBD1. The CDR3 loop spans 15 amino acids. Germline-derived CDR1 and CDR2 are ENHRY and SYGVKD. Trimming removed 2 bases from V and 7 bases from J; junction bases left unmatched: 5. The chain's CDR3 is CAISEETGGGEKLFF. For the CDR3, the DNA is TGTGCCATCAGTGAGGAGACAGGGGGTGGTGAAAAACTGTTTTTT.

The V call is TRBV4-1, the J call TRBJ1-2; D possibly corresponds to TRBD1 (6 bases). Germline V CDR1 and CDR2: MGHRA, YSYEKL. This CDR3 comprises 15 residues. V lost 4 bases to trimming and J lost 0 bases, with 12 bases between them. CDR3 bases: TGCGCCAGCAGCCCTGGACAGTTAGCTAACTATGGCTACACCTTC. It is translated as CASSPGQLANYGYTF.

The chain combines TRBV7-3 with TRBJ2-1, with 13 bases that match TRBD2. The CDR3 loop spans 17 amino acids. After removal of 5 bases from V and 2 bases from J, the junction contained 6 bases not matched to a gene. The germline gives CDR1 SGHTA, CDR2 FQGTGA. The CDR3 spells CASSPRTSGSPYNEQFF. In nucleotides, the CDR3 is TGTGCCAGCAGCCCCCGGACTAGCGGGAGCCCCTACAATGAGCAGTTCTTC.

The chain uses TRBV7-3 and TRBJ2-6, with a possible D match to TRBD1 (7 bases). V lost 5 bases, J lost 3 bases, and 14 bases lay in between. Germline V lookup: CDR1 SGHTA, CDR2 FQGTGA. The CDR3 sequence is 16 residues long. The CDR3 DNA follows: TGTGCCAGCAGCCCCAGGGGGGCGTATGGGGCCAACGTCCTGACTTTC. Translated: CASSPRGAYGANVLTF.

The chain links TRBV5-1 to TRBJ2-7, with 11 bases lining up with TRBD2. V shed 3 bases, J shed 0 bases, and the junction held 11 bases outside the gene matches. The CDR3 loop spans 18 amino acids. Per germline, CDR1 SGHRS and CDR2 YFSETQ. CDR3 protein: CASSWGLADDFGSYEQYF. CDR3 sequence (DNA): TGCGCCAGCAGCTGGGGACTAGCGGACGACTTCGGCTCCTACGAGCAGTACTTC.

The chain is built from TRBV5-1 and TRBJ2-2; 11 bases agree with TRBD1. The V segment lost 3 bases and the J segment 7 bases; nucleotides outside the gene matches: 5. This CDR3 has 15 amino acids. CDR1 SGHRS and CDR2 YFSETQ come from the germline V gene. The CDR3 region has the DNA TGCGCCAGCAGCTCCGGACAGGGGGCCAACGGGGAGCTGTTTTTT. Translated, it gives CASSSGQGANGELFF.

This clone showed up just a few times. The V call is TRBV27, the J call TRBJ1-5, with 7 positions matching TRBD1. With 5 bases clipped from V and 5 bases from J, the junction kept 6 bases outside the gene matches. This CDR3 region has 14 residues. CDR1 is MNHEY and CDR2 is SMNVEV in the germline V gene (reference sequence). The CDR3 region has the DNA TGTGCCAGCAGTCAGGGGGGAAGAGATCAGCCCCAGCATTTT. Translated: CASSQGGRDQPQHF.

This sequence joins TRBV28 and TRBJ2-7; 8 bases agree with TRBD2. CDR1 MDHEN and CDR2 SYDVKM come from the germline V gene. CDR3 length: 13 residues. V lost 2 bases, J lost 6 bases, and 3 bases stayed unmatched. The CDR3 loop reads CASSLRLAGEQYF. CDR3 nucleotide sequence: TGTGCCAGCAGTTTACGGCTAGCGGGCGAGCAGTACTTC.

The rearrangement uses TRBV11-3 and TRBJ2-1; the match to TRBD2 covers 8 bases. Germline V CDR1 and CDR2: SGHNT, YENEEA. The CDR3 consists of 15 residues. Losses at the gene ends were 2 bases for V and 7 bases for J; bases not matched to a gene: 7. In DNA form, the CDR3 reads TGTGCCAGCAGCTTAATGGGGACTAGTCGTAATGAGCAGTTCTTC. Amino acids: CASSLMGTSRNEQFF.

This clone was counted a few times. V gene TRBV6-4 combines with J gene TRBJ2-2; D perhaps matches TRBD1 (6 bases). Germline V gene sequence: CDR1 MRHNA, CDR2 SNTAGT. The CDR3 consists of 17 residues. The germline V and J ends were trimmed by 7 bases and 2 bases, with 20 bases remaining between them. The CDR3 DNA sequence: TGTGCCAGCAAAGGGGGTAAGGTGGGCACCAACACCGGGGAGCTGTTTTTT. Encoded protein: CASKGGKVGTNTGELFF.

J is TRBJ2-7 and V is TRBV6-5; TRBD2 matches at 13 bases. The V and J ends lost 6 bases and 0 bases, in that order; junction bases with no gene match: 2. The CDR3 covers 15 residues. Germline V gene lookup returns CDR1 MNHEY and CDR2 SVGAGI. As DNA, the CDR3 is TGTGCCAGCAGGCGACTAGCGGGGGGCTCCTACGAGCAGTACTTC. It specifies CASRRLAGGSYEQYF.

This clone was seen ten or more times. This sequence joins TRBV6-2 or TRBV6-3 and TRBJ2-7; D is undetermined. From germline, CDR1 is MNHEY and CDR2 SVGEGT. V lost 0 bases and J 6 bases, leaving 12 bases between the germline ends. The CDR3 runs to 14 residues. CDR3 sequence: CASSYSSSGSEQYF. The DNA of the CDR3 is TGTGCCAGCAGTTACTCGTCATCAGGATCCGAGCAGTACTTC.

The V and J genes are TRBV11-2 and TRBJ1-5; TRBD1 aligns across 11 bases. J was trimmed by 4 bases and V by 4 bases; bases with no gene match: 3. The CDR3 covers 15 residues. Germline V gives CDR1 SGHAT, CDR2 FQNNGV. The DNA for the CDR3 is TGTGCCAGCAGCTGGGGACAGGGGGGTAATCAGCCCCAGCATTTT. It encodes CASSWGQGGNQPQHF.

Only one count was recorded for this clone. This sequence joins TRBV3-1 (or the pseudogene TRBV3-2) and TRBJ2-1; weak D call: TRBD2 (5 bases). Germline CDR1 LGHDT, CDR2 YNNKEL (reference sequence). CDR3 length: 17 amino acids. V gave up 5 bases and J gave up 9 bases, with 26 bases separating them. The CDR3 bases are TGTGCCAGCAGCGATACCGGATTTGGGAGATTTGGCGTTGAGCAGTTCTTC. Translated, it gives CASSDTGFGRFGVEQFF.

The genes are TRBV28 and TRBJ1-4, with a weak D call TRBD1 (5 bases). CDR3 length: 14 residues. The V end lost 7 bases, the J end lost 8 bases, and 17 bases lay between the germline ends. Germline loops: CDR1 MDHEN, CDR2 SYDVKM. This CDR3 is CASKSSQGWEKLFF. The CDR3 DNA is TGTGCCAGCAAATCTTCCCAGGGCTGGGAAAAACTGTTTTTT.